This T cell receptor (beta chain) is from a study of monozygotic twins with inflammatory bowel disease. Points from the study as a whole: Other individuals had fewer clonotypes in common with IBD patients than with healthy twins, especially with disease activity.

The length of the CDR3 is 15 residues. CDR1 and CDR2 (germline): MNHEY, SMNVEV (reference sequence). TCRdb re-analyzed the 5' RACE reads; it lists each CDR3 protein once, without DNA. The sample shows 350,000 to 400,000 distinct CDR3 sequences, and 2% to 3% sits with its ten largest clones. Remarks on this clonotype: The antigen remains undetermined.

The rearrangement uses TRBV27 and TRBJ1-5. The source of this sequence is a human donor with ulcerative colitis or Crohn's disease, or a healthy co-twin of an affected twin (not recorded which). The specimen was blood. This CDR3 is CASSLAGYGNQPQHF.